The rows below give T cell receptor beta chains drawn from one sample of a study of blood T cell repertoires in COVID-19. Sequenced by immunoSEQ multiplex PCR; TCRdb stores in-frame clones only, minus some. The repertoire holds 65,000 to 80,000 clones, with 82% as singletons. Sequencing was performed on peripheral blood. The origin of the receptors is a human donor in a cohort sampled during active COVID-19. The CDR3 runs from the conserved cysteine through the conserved F or W. The order of the fields is CDR3 protein, CDR3 DNA, D gene, V gene, J gene, clone size. D genes are given only for firm matches. Only some rows state a clone size, as once, few, many or a class for expanded clones.

CDR3 protein: CASSSGAGNSGNTIYF; CDR3 DNA: TGTGCCAGCAGCTCCGGGGCGGGAAATTCGGGAAACACCATATATTTT; D gene: .; V gene: TRBV5-4; J gene: TRBJ1-3; clone size: few
CDR3 protein: CSASRQGGAEKLFF; CDR3 DNA: TGCAGTGCTAGTCGACAGGGTGGGGCTGAAAAACTGTTTTTT; D gene: TRBD1; V gene: TRBV20-1; J gene: TRBJ1-4; clone size: .
CDR3 protein: CASSMTSGGTDTQYF; CDR3 DNA: TGTGCCAGCAGTATGACTAGCGGGGGTACAGATACGCAGTATTTT; D gene: TRBD2; V gene: TRBV27; J gene: TRBJ2-3; clone size: once
CDR3 protein: CASSNPTKTGHGNQPQHF; CDR3 DNA: TGTGCCAGCAGTAACCCGACGAAGACAGGGCATGGCAATCAGCCCCAGCATTTT; D gene: TRBD1; V gene: TRBV2; J gene: TRBJ1-5; clone size: .
CDR3 protein: CATSRDRQGANTGELFF; CDR3 DNA: TGTGCCACCAGCAGAGATAGGCAGGGGGCGAACACCGGGGAGCTGTTTTTT; D gene: TRBD1; V gene: TRBV15; J gene: TRBJ2-2; clone size: .
CDR3 protein: CSAKTGLYGYTF; CDR3 DNA: TGCAGCGCCAAGACGGGACTCTATGGCTACACCTTC; D gene: .; V gene: TRBV29-1; J gene: TRBJ1-2; clone size: .
CDR3 protein: CASSPTSVFEKLFF; CDR3 DNA: TGTGCCAGCTCACCAACAAGCGTTTTCGAAAAACTGTTTTTT; D gene: .; V gene: TRBV18; J gene: TRBJ1-4; clone size: .
CDR3 protein: CASSTSFQGHEQFF; CDR3 DNA: TGTGCCAGTAGTACATCCTTCCAGGGCCATGAGCAGTTCTTC; D gene: .; V gene: TRBV19; J gene: TRBJ2-1; clone size: .
CDR3 protein: CASSQGVGRGQPQHF; CDR3 DNA: TGTGCCAGCAGCCAAGGTGTGGGGAGGGGGCAGCCCCAGCATTTT; D gene: .; V gene: TRBV3-1/TRBV3-2; J gene: TRBJ1-5; clone size: .
CDR3 protein: CASSLHRNMNTEAFF; CDR3 DNA: TGCGCCAGCAGCCTGCACAGGAATATGAACACTGAAGCTTTCTTT; D gene: .; V gene: TRBV5-1; J gene: TRBJ1-1; clone size: .
CDR3 protein: CASSWTTGNSPLHF; CDR3 DNA: TGTGCCAGCAGTTGGACCACAGGGAATTCACCCCTCCACTTT; D gene: .; V gene: TRBV6-5; J gene: TRBJ1-6; clone size: .
CDR3 protein: CAWSVGQGVNYGYTF; CDR3 DNA: TGTGCCTGGAGTGTAGGACAGGGCGTGAACTATGGCTACACCTTC; D gene: TRBD1; V gene: TRBV30; J gene: TRBJ1-2; clone size: .
CDR3 protein: CASRGEYNSPLHF; CDR3 DNA: TGTGCCAGCAGGGGAGAGTATAATTCACCCCTCCACTTT; D gene: .; V gene: TRBV25-1; J gene: TRBJ1-6; clone size: many
CDR3 protein: CASRQQGAIHEQFF; CDR3 DNA: TGTGCCAGCAGACAACAGGGGGCGATCCATGAGCAGTTCTTC; D gene: TRBD1; V gene: TRBV2; J gene: TRBJ2-1; clone size: many
CDR3 protein: CASSSWTARGTEAFF; CDR3 DNA: TGTGCCAGTAGTTCCTGGACGGCGCGGGGCACTGAAGCTTTCTTT; D gene: .; V gene: TRBV19; J gene: TRBJ1-1; clone size: .
CDR3 protein: CASSDPAGNQPQHF; CDR3 DNA: TGTGCCAGTAGTGACCCGGCGGGCAATCAGCCCCAGCATTTT; D gene: .; V gene: TRBV19; J gene: TRBJ1-5; clone size: .
CDR3 protein: CASTSRGTGSSYEQYF; CDR3 DNA: TGTGCCAGCACCTCGAGAGGGACTGGGAGCTCCTACGAGCAGTACTTC; D gene: .; V gene: TRBV27; J gene: TRBJ2-7; clone size: .
CDR3 protein: CAWSVIPSSYNSPLHF; CDR3 DNA: TGTGCCTGGAGTGTAATTCCGAGCTCCTATAATTCACCCCTCCACTTT; D gene: .; V gene: TRBV30; J gene: TRBJ1-6; clone size: .
CDR3 protein: CASSFLQGFETQYF; CDR3 DNA: TGTGCCAGCAGCTTCTTACAGGGCTTTGAGACCCAGTACTTC; D gene: .; V gene: TRBV7-2; J gene: TRBJ2-5; clone size: .
CDR3 protein: CASSEEDGGGYDTQYF; CDR3 DNA: TGTGCCAGCAGTGAAGAGGACGGCGGGGGGTACGATACGCAGTATTTT; D gene: TRBD2; V gene: TRBV6-1; J gene: TRBJ2-3; clone size: .
CDR3 protein: CASSFIAYQPQHF; CDR3 DNA: TGTGCCAGCAGTTTTATAGCATATCAGCCCCAGCATTTT; D gene: .; V gene: TRBV6-6; J gene: TRBJ1-5; clone size: .
CDR3 protein: CASSPGLQETQYF; CDR3 DNA: TGTGCCAGCTCACCAGGGCTACAAGAGACCCAGTACTTC; D gene: .; V gene: TRBV18; J gene: TRBJ2-5; clone size: .
CDR3 protein: CASSEGPPYNEQFF; CDR3 DNA: TGTGCCAGCAGCGAGGGGCCCCCCTACAATGAGCAGTTCTTC; D gene: .; V gene: TRBV9; J gene: TRBJ2-1; clone size: .
CDR3 protein: CASSSGTGGNTGELFF; CDR3 DNA: TGCGCCAGCAGCAGCGGGACAGGGGGCAACACCGGGGAGCTGTTTTTT; D gene: TRBD1; V gene: TRBV5-1; J gene: TRBJ2-2; clone size: .
CDR3 protein: CASSFTGENYGYTF; CDR3 DNA: TGCGCCAGCAGCTTTACTGGGGAGAACTATGGCTACACCTTC; D gene: .; V gene: TRBV5-1; J gene: TRBJ1-2; clone size: .
CDR3 protein: CASSLPGTRNFF; CDR3 DNA: TGTGCCAGCAGTTTGCCCGGGACTAGGAATTTCTTC; D gene: TRBD2; V gene: TRBV28; J gene: TRBJ2-1; clone size: .
CDR3 protein: CASSEFQGPHPNYGYTF; CDR3 DNA: TGCGCCAGCAGTGAGTTTCAGGGGCCGCACCCTAACTATGGCTACACCTTC; D gene: .; V gene: TRBV10-2; J gene: TRBJ1-2; clone size: .
CDR3 protein: CASRKQGALYEQYF; CDR3 DNA: TGTGCCAGCAGAAAACAGGGGGCCCTCTACGAGCAGTACTTC; D gene: TRBD1; V gene: TRBV6-1; J gene: TRBJ2-7; clone size: .
CDR3 protein: CASSRTRGTYTGELFF; CDR3 DNA: TGCGCCAGCAGCCGAACCAGGGGGACATACACCGGGGAGCTGTTTTTT; D gene: TRBD1; V gene: TRBV4-1; J gene: TRBJ2-2; clone size: .
CDR3 protein: CASSLRVGSSYNEQFF; CDR3 DNA: TGTGCCAGCAGTCTGAGGGTGGGGAGCTCCTACAATGAGCAGTTCTTC; D gene: .; V gene: TRBV27; J gene: TRBJ2-1; clone size: .
CDR3 protein: CASSLSGGSWNQPQHF; CDR3 DNA: TGTGCCAGCAGCTTGTCGGGGGGCAGCTGGAATCAGCCCCAGCATTTT; D gene: .; V gene: TRBV5-5; J gene: TRBJ1-5; clone size: .
CDR3 protein: CASSTPSTGYVIGYTF; CDR3 DNA: TGTGCCAGCAGTACCCCATCGACAGGGTATGTGATAGGCTACACCTTC; D gene: TRBD1; V gene: TRBV28; J gene: TRBJ1-2; clone size: .
CDR3 protein: CASSPGLLNQPQHF; CDR3 DNA: TGTGCCAGCTCACCAGGGCTCCTAAATCAGCCCCAGCATTTT; D gene: .; V gene: TRBV18; J gene: TRBJ1-5; clone size: .
CDR3 protein: CASSKGWPDRVTDTQYF; CDR3 DNA: TGTGCCAGCAGTAAGGGTTGGCCGGACAGGGTCACAGATACGCAGTATTTT; D gene: TRBD1; V gene: TRBV2; J gene: TRBJ2-3; clone size: .
CDR3 protein: CASSQVGQDNTEAFF; CDR3 DNA: TGCGCCAGCAGCCAAGTTGGACAGGACAACACTGAAGCTTTCTTT; D gene: TRBD1; V gene: TRBV4-1; J gene: TRBJ1-1; clone size: .
CDR3 protein: CAWSRQGTGLDEKLFF; CDR3 DNA: TGTGCCTGGAGTCGACAGGGGACAGGGCTGGATGAAAAACTGTTTTTT; D gene: TRBD1; V gene: TRBV30; J gene: TRBJ1-4; clone size: .
CDR3 protein: CASSLAPTGKRNSPLHF; CDR3 DNA: TGCGCCAGCAGCTTGGCCCCAACAGGGAAGAGAAATTCACCCCTCCACTTT; D gene: .; V gene: TRBV5-1; J gene: TRBJ1-6; clone size: .
CDR3 protein: CASSPGGAGQYGYTF; CDR3 DNA: TGCGCCAGCAGCCCAGGCGGGGCAGGGCAGTATGGCTACACCTTC; D gene: .; V gene: TRBV5-1; J gene: TRBJ1-2; clone size: .
CDR3 protein: CASSRTGGHYGYTF; CDR3 DNA: TGTGCCAGCAGCCGGACAGGGGGCCACTATGGCTACACCTTC; D gene: TRBD1; V gene: TRBV3-1/TRBV3-2; J gene: TRBJ1-2; clone size: .
CDR3 protein: CASGEYSYGYTF; CDR3 DNA: TGTGCTAGTGGGGAATACAGCTATGGCTACACCTTC; D gene: .; V gene: TRBV12-5; J gene: TRBJ1-2; clone size: .
CDR3 protein: CASTKSPGTFNTEAFF; CDR3 DNA: TGTGCCAGCACTAAAAGCCCCGGGACATTTAACACTGAAGCTTTCTTT; D gene: .; V gene: TRBV28; J gene: TRBJ1-1; clone size: .
CDR3 protein: CASSGPPRTDNTGELFF; CDR3 DNA: TGTGCCAGCTCCGGCCCCCCAAGGACAGACAACACCGGGGAGCTGTTTTTT; D gene: .; V gene: TRBV25-1; J gene: TRBJ2-2; clone size: .
CDR3 protein: CASSSSGVGGYTQYF; CDR3 DNA: TGTGCCAGCAGCTCTAGCGGGGTGGGGGGTTATACGCAGTATTTT; D gene: TRBD2; V gene: TRBV28; J gene: TRBJ2-3; clone size: .
CDR3 protein: CASSLTSGAFGGETQYF; CDR3 DNA: TGTGCCAGCAGCTTGACTAGCGGCGCCTTCGGGGGTGAGACCCAGTACTTC; D gene: TRBD2; V gene: TRBV7-9; J gene: TRBJ2-5; clone size: .
CDR3 protein: CASSQSTGPAYEQYF; CDR3 DNA: TGCGCCAGCAGCCAATCCACAGGGCCCGCCTACGAGCAGTACTTC; D gene: .; V gene: TRBV4-1; J gene: TRBJ2-7; clone size: .
CDR3 protein: CASSLGQGAWAKNIQYF; CDR3 DNA: TGTGCCAGCAGTTTGGGTCAGGGGGCTTGGGCCAAAAACATTCAGTACTTC; D gene: TRBD1; V gene: TRBV28; J gene: TRBJ2-4; clone size: .
CDR3 protein: CAISAPGGERNTIYF; CDR3 DNA: TGTGCCATCAGTGCCCCAGGCGGGGAAAGAAACACCATATATTTT; D gene: .; V gene: TRBV10-3; J gene: TRBJ1-3; clone size: .
CDR3 protein: CASSPPGQTNTEAFF; CDR3 DNA: TGTGCCAGCTCACCACCAGGACAGACGAACACTGAAGCTTTCTTT; D gene: .; V gene: TRBV18; J gene: TRBJ1-1; clone size: .
CDR3 protein: CASRTGLGETQYF; CDR3 DNA: TGTGCCAGCCGGACAGGACTGGGGGAGACCCAGTACTTC; D gene: TRBD1; V gene: TRBV7-9; J gene: TRBJ2-5; clone size: .
CDR3 protein: CASSYGIAGVYNEQFF; CDR3 DNA: TGTGCCAGCAGTTACGGGATAGCGGGGGTATACAATGAGCAGTTCTTC; D gene: TRBD2; V gene: TRBV6-5; J gene: TRBJ2-1; clone size: .
CDR3 protein: CASTPFVGGNTIYF; CDR3 DNA: TGCGCCAGCACCCCCTTTGTCGGGGGAAACACCATATATTTT; D gene: .; V gene: TRBV10-2; J gene: TRBJ1-3; clone size: once
CDR3 protein: CASSQDYRESPLHF; CDR3 DNA: TGTGCCAGCAGCCAAGATTACAGGGAATCACCCCTCCACTTT; D gene: .; V gene: TRBV4-2; J gene: TRBJ1-6; clone size: once
CDR3 protein: CASRAGGDTQYF; CDR3 DNA: TGTGCCAGCAGAGCGGGGGGAGATACGCAGTATTTT; D gene: TRBD2; V gene: TRBV14; J gene: TRBJ2-3; clone size: .
CDR3 protein: CASSQGAGSYEQYF; CDR3 DNA: TGTGCCAGCAGCCAAGGGGCGGGGAGCTACGAGCAGTACTTC; D gene: .; V gene: TRBV3-1/TRBV3-2; J gene: TRBJ2-7; clone size: .
CDR3 protein: CASRLTGRSNYGYTF; CDR3 DNA: TGTGCCAGCAGGCTAACAGGGCGGTCTAACTATGGCTACACCTTC; D gene: .; V gene: TRBV4-2; J gene: TRBJ1-2; clone size: .
CDR3 protein: CASSTGTSPGGDTQYF; CDR3 DNA: TGTGCCAGCAGCACCGGGACCTCACCGGGAGGAGATACGCAGTATTTT; D gene: TRBD2; V gene: TRBV3-1/TRBV3-2; J gene: TRBJ2-3; clone size: .